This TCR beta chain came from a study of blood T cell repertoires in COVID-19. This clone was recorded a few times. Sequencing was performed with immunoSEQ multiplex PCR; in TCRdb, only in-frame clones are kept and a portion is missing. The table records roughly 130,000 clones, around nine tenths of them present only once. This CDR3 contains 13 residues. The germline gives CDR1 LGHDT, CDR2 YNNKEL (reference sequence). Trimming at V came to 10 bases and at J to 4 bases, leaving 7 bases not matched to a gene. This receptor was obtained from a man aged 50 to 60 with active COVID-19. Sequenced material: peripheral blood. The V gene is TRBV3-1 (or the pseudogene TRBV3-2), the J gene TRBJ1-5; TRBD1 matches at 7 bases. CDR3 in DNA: TGTGCCACCCTGGACAGGAGTAATCAGCCCCAGCATTTT. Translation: CATLDRSNQPQHF.